This TCR beta chain is drawn from a study of cytomegalovirus exposure and HLA in healthy donors. A multiplex PCR was run with 60 Vbeta primers and 13 Jbeta primers. Profiling relied on immunoSEQ multiplex PCR, and the TCRdb table lists in-frame clones only, not all of them. The sample lists just under 250,000 clones, around 76% occurring once. Study-level points and caveats: There was a cluster of highly shared sequence variants that was likely a sequencing artifact. Indistinguishable V segments such as TRBV6-2 and TRBV6-3 were excluded. The later analysis indicated that the majority of CMV-associated TCR beta chains appeared HLA-restricted.

The CDR3 extends over 13 amino acids. The V gene's germline CDR1 is SEHNR and CDR2 FQNEAQ (reference sequence). This clone was seen a few times. Its specificity is unknown. The junction and the germline gene differ at one end; a read error may be behind it. This chain connects TRBV7-9 to TRBJ1-2; D ambiguous. This receptor was obtained from a woman aged 40 to 50 in good health and CMV-seropositive. The sample consisted of PBMCs. The CDR3 nucleotides are TGTGCCAGCAGCTTCGCCGGTCGAGCCCAATTTAGCTTC. Protein: CASSFAGRAQFSF. The whole variable domain, filled in from reference TRBV7-9 and TRBJ1-2, reads DTGVSQNPRHKITKRGQNVTFRCDPISEHNRLYWYRQTLGQGPEFLTYFQNEAQLEKSRLLSDRFSAERPKGSFSTLEIQRTEQGDSAMYLCASSFAGRAQFSFGSGTRLTVV.